This TCR beta chain is from a study of T cell repertoires in cytomegalovirus infection. About this clonotype itself: The antigen remains undetermined.

Regarding the study as a whole: The study identified carriers of CMV plus the relevant HLA from cumulative public TCR beta family frequency.

TCRdb called the reads again in MiXCR, with one record for every CDR3 protein. The profile shows about 920,000 distinct CDR3 sequences, roughly 30% of them singletons. V lost 7 bases to trimming and J lost 6 bases, with 13 bases between them. The CDR3 loop spans 13 amino acids. CDR1 is SGHVS and CDR2 is FNYEAQ in the germline V gene. This receptor was taken from a human donor in good health (CMV status not recorded). Some clones in this sample may be carry-over from other donors' samples. The chain joins TRBV7-6 to TRBJ2-1; no clear D gene. The source material was cultured CD8+ T cells from PBMCs, sampled from culture after CMV antigen stimulation. DNA for the CDR3: TGTGCCAGCACCGTGGAGTTAGGCAATGAGCAGTTCTTC. Its translation is CASTVELGNEQFF.